These 28 T cell receptor beta chains were sequenced from one sample in a study of T cells after posttransplantation cyclophosphamide. The table came from immunoSEQ multiplex PCR; TCRdb's copy has only in-frame clones and leaves some out. The sample carries roughly 17,000 clones, 83% recorded once. Sequencing was performed on memory CD4+ T cells sorted from blood. Receptor source: a man younger than 40 in good health and a related stem cell transplant donor.

The rearrangement uses TRBV5-6 and TRBJ1-5; D not certain. Germline CDR1 SGHDT, CDR2 YYEEEE. Trimming left V 0 bases short and J 4 bases short, with 11 bases between. This CDR3 has 15 amino acids. Here the CDR3 reads CASSLGPLTNQPQHF. The CDR3 DNA is TGTGCCAGCAGCTTGGGGCCCTTGACTAATCAGCCCCAGCATTTT.

The chain has TRBV6-1 and TRBJ1-4; 7 bases match TRBD1. Germline V gives CDR1 MNHNS, CDR2 SASEGT. The CDR3 runs 14 residues. The junction had 4 bases not matched to a gene; V was cut back by 1 base and J by 8 bases. The CDR3 sequence: CASSEGQGYEKLFF. DNA of the CDR3: TGTGCCAGCAGTGAAGGACAGGGTTACGAAAAACTGTTTTTT.

The chain is built from TRBV25-1 and TRBJ2-4; 7 bases fit TRBD2. The germline gives CDR1 MGHDK, CDR2 SYGVNS. The trim removed 5 bases at V and 13 bases at J, leaving 8 bases unmatched. The CDR3 covers 12 residues. CDR3 in amino acids: CASSMPSGKQYF. CDR3 DNA: TGTGCCAGCAGTATGCCAAGCGGGAAGCAGTACTTC.

The V call is TRBV5-1, the J call TRBJ1-2; TRBD1 matches at 9 bases. The CDR3 contains 13 residues. The V gene's germline CDR1 is SGHRS and CDR2 YFSETQ. V shed 3 bases and J 3 bases; nucleotides not matched to a gene: 0. CDR3 bases: TGCGCCAGCAGCTGGGACAGGGACTATGGCTACACCTTC. Its translation: CASSWDRDYGYTF.

This rearrangement joins TRBV7-8 to TRBJ2-1; tentatively, D is TRBD1 (5 bases). Germline V gene lookup returns CDR1 SGHVS and CDR2 FQNEAQ. The CDR3 extends over 14 amino acids. V lost 1 base to trimming and J lost 10 bases, with 14 bases between them. The CDR3 spells CASSLGGSGSEQFF. CDR3 in DNA: TGTGCCAGCAGCTTAGGGGGTTCAGGGTCCGAGCAGTTCTTC.

The chain is built from TRBV9 and TRBJ2-3; D call uncertain. CDR3 length: 15 residues. Germline V gene lookup returns CDR1 SGDLS and CDR2 YYNGEE. V was pared by 2 bases and J by 2 bases, with 12 bases between. The CDR3 nucleotides read TGTGCCAGCAGCGTCCCTACGGAGTACACAGATACGCAGTATTTT. Protein: CASSVPTEYTDTQYF.

This CDR3 is CASSITGASSGNTIYF. The CDR3 nucleotides are TGCGCCAGCAGCATAACAGGGGCCTCCTCTGGAAACACCATATATTTT. The chain has TRBV4-3 and TRBJ1-3; 7 positions agree with TRBD1. Trimming took 5 bases from V and 0 from J; bases not matched to a gene: 7. Per the germline V gene, CDR1 is LGHNA and CDR2 is YSLEER. This CDR3 has 16 amino acids.

The gene calls are TRBV21-1 and TRBJ1-1. TRBV21-1 is designated a pseudogene. There are 18 residues in the CDR3. In DNA, the CDR3 is TGTGCCAGCAGCAAACAAGAGTGGCACGGTGGGGGGGGGTCTGAAGCTTTCTTT. Encoded protein: CASSKQEWHGGGGSEAFF.

The CDR3 sequence is CATRGLAGSLTTDTQYF. The CDR3 nucleotides are TGTGCCACCCGCGGGCTAGCGGGGTCCTTAACCACAGATACGCAGTATTTT. V gene TRBV7-9 combines with J gene TRBJ2-3; TRBD2 matches at 9 bases. V was clipped by 10 bases and J by 2 bases; unmatched bases: 16. Germline assignment: CDR1 SEHNR and CDR2 FQNEAQ (reference sequence). This CDR3 region has 17 residues.

This clone was counted between two and nine times. The genes are TRBV2 and TRBJ2-7; 7 bases map to TRBD1. V lost 3 bases, J lost 2 bases, and 4 bases stayed unmatched. The CDR3 contains 14 residues. Germline values: CDR1 SNHLY, CDR2 FYNNEI. The CDR3 reads CASSDRTGTYEQYF. CDR3 coding DNA: TGTGCCAGCAGTGATCGGACAGGTACCTACGAGCAGTACTTC.

The chain couples TRBV6-4 to TRBJ2-1; a weak D match, TRBD2 (6 bases). Between the trimmed V and J ends, which lost 2 bases and 4 bases, there was a span of 12 bases. In germline, CDR1 is MRHNA, CDR2 SNTAGT. The CDR3 consists of 15 residues. The DNA of the CDR3 is TGTGCCAGCAGTGACGGGGCGGGACCTTACAATGAGCAGTTCTTC. Its translation is CASSDGAGPYNEQFF.

The chain carries TRBV29-1 and TRBJ2-3, with TRBD2 as a possible D gene (5 bases). The CDR3 sequence is 15 residues long. CDR1 SQVTM and CDR2 ANQGSEA come from the germline V gene. V was pared by 3 bases and J by 6 bases, with 19 bases between. CDR3 amino acids: CSVDDPDRRGDTQYF. The CDR3 DNA sequence: TGCAGCGTTGATGACCCGGACCGAAGAGGGGATACGCAGTATTTT.

This chain uses TRBV9 with TRBJ1-1; 8 bases are a match to TRBD1. Germline CDR1 SGDLS, CDR2 YYNGEE. The CDR3 extends over 16 amino acids. V shed 5 bases and J 0 bases; nucleotides not matched to a gene: 9. This chain's CDR3 is CASSARQGPLNTEAFF. The CDR3, as DNA: TGTGCCAGCAGTGCGCGACAGGGGCCTTTGAACACTGAAGCTTTCTTT.

J is TRBJ1-1 and V is TRBV18, with D tentatively TRBD1 (5 bases). CDR1 and CDR2 from the germline V gene are KGHSH and LQKENI. This CDR3 spans 13 amino acids. V was clipped by 1 base and J by 8 bases, with 11 bases between them. CDR3 coding DNA: TGTGCCAGCTCACCACAAGGACAACTCGAAGCTTTCTTT. Translating gives CASSPQGQLEAFF.

The J gene is TRBJ2-7, the V gene TRBV6-6; tentative D call: TRBD1 (5 bases). The V gene's germline CDR1 is MNHNY and CDR2 SVGAGI (reference sequence). V was pared by 7 bases and J by 5 bases, with 21 bases between. The CDR3 has 15 residues. CDR3 sequence: CASNTLSGRDHEQYF. The CDR3 region has the DNA TGTGCCAGCAATACGTTATCGGGCAGGGATCACGAGCAGTACTTC.

About this clone itself: Mismatch with germline at one junction end may stem from a read error. The chain carries TRBV7-7 and TRBJ1-2, with D perhaps matching TRBD1 (5 bases). The germline gives CDR1 SSHAT, CDR2 FNYEAQ (reference sequence). The CDR3 runs to 13 residues. CDR3 nucleotides: TGTGCTAGCAGTCCGGGACTCCCCTATGGCTACACCTTC. Translation gives CASSPGLPYGYTF. Full variable domain (outside the CDR3, taken from reference TRBV7-7 and TRBJ1-2): GAGVSQSPRYKVTKRGQDVTLRCDPISSHATLYWYQQALGQGPEFLTYFNYEAQPDKSGLPSDRFSAERPEGSISTLTIQRTEQRDSAMYRCASSPGLPYGYTFGSGTRLTVV.

J is TRBJ2-2 and V is TRBV19, with 7 nucleotides matching TRBD1. The CDR3 is 15 amino acids. Trimming took 6 bases from V and 2 from J; bases not matched to a gene: 6. CDR1 is LNHDA and CDR2 is SQIVND in the germline V gene (reference sequence). CDR3 DNA: TGTGCCAGTAGGACCGGGACAGATAACACCGGGGAGCTGTTTTTT. The encoded protein is CASRTGTDNTGELFF. Complete variable domain (other parts from reference TRBV19 and TRBJ2-2): DGGITQSPKYLFRKEGQNVTLSCEQNLNHDAMYWYRQDPGQGLRLIYYSQIVNDFQKGDIAEGYSVSREKKESFPLTVTSAQKNPTAFYLCASRTGTDNTGELFFGEGSRLTVL.

The V and J genes are TRBV5-5 and TRBJ2-7; TRBD2 agrees at 9 bases. The CDR3 has 14 residues. Per the germline V gene, CDR1 is SGHKS and CDR2 is YYEKEE (reference sequence). V dropped 3 bases and J dropped 4; count of bases not matched to a gene: 5. The CDR3 here is CASSYSGGRYEQYF. CDR3 coding DNA: TGTGCCAGCAGCTATAGCGGGGGAAGGTACGAGCAGTACTTC.

The rearrangement links TRBV2 to TRBJ1-2; the D gene is possibly TRBD1 (5 bases). Germline V gene sequence: CDR1 SNHLY, CDR2 FYNNEI. V was clipped by 8 bases and J by 8 bases, with 18 bases between them. There are 13 residues in the CDR3. CDR3 coding DNA: TGTGCCAGCTCTCTCGGGGGGGTGAACGGCTACACCTTC. The encoded protein is CASSLGGVNGYTF. The variable domain in full, completed from reference TRBV2 and TRBJ1-2, reads EPEVTQTPSHQVTQMGQEVILRCVPISNHLYFYWYRQILGQKVEFLVSFYNNEISEKSEIFDDQFSVERPDGSNFTLKIRSTKLEDSAMYFCASSLGGVNGYTFGSGTRLTVV.

This clone was detected once. This chain connects TRBV5-6 to TRBJ2-5; D perhaps matches TRBD2 (6 bases). Deletions cut 1 base from V and 3 bases from J, with 10 bases between. The CDR3 has 14 residues. Germline values: CDR1 SGHDT, CDR2 YYEEEE. The chain's CDR3 is CASSLSGEEETQYF. In DNA form, the CDR3 reads TGTGCCAGCAGCTTGTCGGGGGAGGAAGAGACCCAGTACTTC. Full variable domain (rest looked up from reference TRBV5-6 and TRBJ2-5): DAGVTQSPTHLIKTRGQQVTLRCSPKSGHDTVSWYQQALGQGPQFIFQYYEEEERQRGNFPDRFSGHQFPNYSSELNVNALLLGDSALYLCASSLSGEEETQYFGPGTRLLVL.

This clone is a singleton in its sample. J is TRBJ2-1 and V is TRBV7-9, with 13 bases lining up with TRBD2. This CDR3 contains 19 residues. Germline CDR1 SEHNR, CDR2 FQNEAQ (reference sequence). With 4 bases clipped from V and 0 bases from J, the junction kept 9 bases outside the gene matches. The chain's CDR3 is CASSWGLAGIQSSYNEQFF. The CDR3 nucleotides read TGTGCCAGCAGCTGGGGACTAGCGGGAATTCAAAGCTCCTACAATGAGCAGTTCTTC. The full variable domain, its missing parts supplied by reference TRBV7-9 and TRBJ2-1, is DTGVSQNPRHKITKRGQNVTFRCDPISEHNRLYWYRQTLGQGPEFLTYFQNEAQLEKSRLLSDRFSAERPKGSFSTLEIQRTEQGDSAMYLCASSWGLAGIQSSYNEQFFGPGTRLTVL.

CDR3 sequence: CASSRGDGDEKLFF. The CDR3 bases are TGCGCCAGCAGCCGCGGGGACGGTGATGAAAAACTGTTTTTT. The chain carries TRBV5-1 and TRBJ1-4; possibly TRBD1 for D (5 bases). The V end lost 4 bases, the J end lost 6 bases, and 13 bases lay between the germline ends. Germline V lookup: CDR1 SGHRS, CDR2 YFSETQ. This CDR3 contains 14 residues.

The rearrangement joins TRBV28 to TRBJ2-7, with TRBD1 identical over 11 bases. CDR1 MDHEN and CDR2 SYDVKM come from the germline V gene. The CDR3 length is 15 residues. The V gene end was trimmed by 6 bases and the J gene end by 6 bases; junction bases not matched to a gene: 10. CDR3 nucleotides: TGTGCCAGCAGCAAAGCCGGGACAGGGGGGCGCGAGCAGTACTTC. As protein: CASSKAGTGGREQYF.

The V gene is TRBV7-3, the J gene TRBJ2-6, with a possible D match to TRBD1 (6 bases). This CDR3 is built from 17 residues. CDR1 is SGHTA and CDR2 is FQGTGA in the germline V gene. V lost 5 bases to trimming and J lost 0 bases, with 14 bases between them. This chain's CDR3 is CASSPRGSYSGANVLTF. CDR3 DNA: TGTGCCAGCAGCCCTAGGGGGAGTTACTCTGGGGCCAACGTCCTGACTTTC.

This clone has just one count. This sequence joins TRBV7-9 and TRBJ1-5; tentatively, D is TRBD1 (6 bases). The V and J ends lost 5 bases and 1 base respectively, with 12 bases between them. Per germline, CDR1 SEHNR and CDR2 FQNEAQ (reference sequence). The CDR3 contains 15 residues. The CDR3 reads CASSPSTGSNQPQHF. The CDR3 DNA is TGTGCCAGCAGCCCCTCCACAGGGAGCAATCAGCCCCAGCATTTT.

The V and J genes are TRBV18 and TRBJ1-4; 7 bases match TRBD1. V shed 1 base and J 0 bases; nucleotides not matched to a gene: 8. The CDR3 extends over 18 amino acids. The germline CDR1 and CDR2 sequences are KGHSH and LQKENI. The CDR3 here is CASSPLRGLTSTNEKLFF. Written as DNA, the CDR3 is TGTGCCAGCTCACCACTGAGGGGGCTAACTTCAACTAATGAAAAACTGTTTTTT.

This chain uses TRBV19 with TRBJ2-5; D is possibly TRBD2 (6 bases). This CDR3 comprises 14 residues. Germline values: CDR1 LNHDA, CDR2 SQIVND (reference sequence). The germline V and J ends were trimmed by 1 base and 5 bases, with 11 bases remaining between them. The CDR3 protein is CASSIGTTPETQYF. In DNA, the CDR3 is TGTGCCAGTAGTATAGGGACTACGCCCGAGACCCAGTACTTC.

This chain uses TRBV7-2 with TRBJ2-7, with 12 bases fitting TRBD1. The CDR3 is 15 amino acids. Germline V lookup: CDR1 SGHTA, CDR2 FQGNSA. With V trimmed by 2 bases and J by 5 bases, 4 bases remained unmatched. DNA of the CDR3: TGTGCCAGCAGCTTATCGGGGACAGGGGGCGACGAGCAGTACTTC. Protein: CASSLSGTGGDEQYF.